Presented here are 2 T cell receptor beta chains from one specimen sequenced in a study of shared clonotypes between healthy human individuals. Data came from immunoSEQ multiplex PCR; TCRdb stores just in-frame clones and leaves some out. The table includes approximately 740,000 clones, about 74% detected once. Sequenced: memory CD4+ T cells sorted from blood. Documented subset: CD45RA-negative fraction. The receptors stem from a woman aged 30 to 39 in good health.

This rearrangement joins TRBV7-9 to TRBJ1-5; a possible D gene is TRBD1 (6 bases). The V and J ends lost 5 bases and 6 bases respectively, with 17 bases between them. Germline loops: CDR1 SEHNR, CDR2 FQNEAQ (reference sequence). The CDR3 runs 15 residues. This chain's CDR3 is CASSPPGAGSQPQHF. The CDR3 nucleotides are TGTGCCAGCAGCCCACCGGGGGCAGGGAGTCAGCCCCAGCATTTT. Full variable domain (outside the CDR3, taken from reference TRBV7-9 and TRBJ1-5): DTGVSQNPRHKITKRGQNVTFRCDPISEHNRLYWYRQTLGQGPEFLTYFQNEAQLEKSRLLSDRFSAERPKGSFSTLEIQRTEQGDSAMYLCASSPPGAGSQPQHFGDGTRLSIL.

Only one count was recorded for this clone. CDR3 sequence (DNA): TGCGCCAGTCGGATTACGGGACAGGGAATAGAGACCCAGTACTTC. It translates to CASRITGQGIETQYF. The chain joins TRBV5-1 to TRBJ2-5, with 9 bases aligning to TRBD1. This CDR3 has 15 amino acids. Per germline, CDR1 SGHRS and CDR2 YFSETQ. The trim removed 8 bases at V and 4 bases at J, leaving 12 bases unmatched.